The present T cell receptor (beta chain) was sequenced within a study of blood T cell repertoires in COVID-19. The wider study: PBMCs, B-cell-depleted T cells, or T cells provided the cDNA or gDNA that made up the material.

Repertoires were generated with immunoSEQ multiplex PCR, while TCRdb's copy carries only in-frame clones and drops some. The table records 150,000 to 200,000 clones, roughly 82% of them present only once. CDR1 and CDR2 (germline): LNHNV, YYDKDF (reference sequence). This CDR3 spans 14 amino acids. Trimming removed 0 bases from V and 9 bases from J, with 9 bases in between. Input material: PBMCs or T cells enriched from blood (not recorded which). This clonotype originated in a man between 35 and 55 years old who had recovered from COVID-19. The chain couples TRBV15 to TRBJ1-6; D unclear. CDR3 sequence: CATSRDLEGSPLHF. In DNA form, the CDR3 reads TGTGCCACCAGCAGAGATTTGGAGGGTTCACCCCTCCACTTT.